Below, 27 T cell receptor beta chains from the same sample are listed, as sequenced in a study of cytomegalovirus exposure and HLA in healthy donors. This PCR relied on a set of 60 Vbeta primers and 13 Jbeta primers. Generated by immunoSEQ multiplex PCR, the TCRdb table keeps only in-frame clones and is missing some. This sample yields about 160,000 clones, of which around 85% are seen a single time; about 0.85% belongs to the top ten. Specimen: PBMCs. The receptors derive from a woman under 40 in good health and CMV-seronegative.

The chain carries TRBV21-1 and TRBJ1-2; the table's D call TRBD1 went unverified against the DNA. TRBV21-1 is an annotated pseudogene. The CDR3 loop spans 14 amino acids. CDR3 sequence reads: CASLKPEQGRGYTF. CDR3 sequence (DNA): TGTGCCAGCCTAAAACCCGAGCAGGGGAGAGGCTACACCTTC.

This chain connects TRBV7-2 to TRBJ2-1, with D possibly being TRBD2 (6 bases). The germline V and J ends were trimmed by 4 bases and 0 bases, with 10 bases remaining between them. Germline CDR1 reads SGHTA; CDR2 reads FQGNSA. The CDR3 covers 15 residues. The CDR3 reads CASSSGLSSYNEQFF. The CDR3 DNA is TGTGCCAGCAGCTCGGGACTTAGCTCCTACAATGAGCAGTTCTTC.

The chain couples TRBV5-4 to TRBJ2-7; 9 bases align to TRBD1. Looked up from germline, CDR1 is SGHNT and CDR2 is YYREEE (reference sequence). V lost 0 bases, J lost 1 base, and 5 bases stayed unmatched. The CDR3 runs 16 residues. CDR3: CASSLAGTGKSYEQYF. The CDR3 nucleotides read TGTGCCAGCAGCTTGGCCGGGACAGGGAAATCCTACGAGCAGTACTTC.

The gene calls are TRBV6-5 and TRBJ1-2, with D possibly being TRBD1 (5 bases). The CDR3 totals 12 residues. Germline V gene lookup returns CDR1 MNHEY and CDR2 SVGAGI. V lost 8 bases to trimming and J lost 3 bases, with 10 bases between them. The CDR3 loop reads CASGGTYYGYTF. The CDR3 DNA reads as TGTGCCAGCGGCGGGACCTACTATGGCTACACCTTC.

The rearrangement uses TRBV4-1 and TRBJ2-5; the match to TRBD2 covers 11 bases. The J call is uncertain, as TRBJ2-7 better fits the DNA end. Germline V gene data show CDR1 as MGHRA and CDR2 as YSYEKL. This CDR3 has 19 amino acids. CDR3 in DNA: TGCGCCAGCAGCCATACACGGGGGACTAGCGGCCCAAACGACTACGAGCAGTACTTC. It codes for CASSHTRGTSGPNDYEQYF.

Regarding this clone: Within the sample, other DNA sequences also encode this same CDR3. The rearrangement uses TRBV25-1 and TRBJ1-3, with 8 bases fitting TRBD1. The CDR3 covers 15 residues. The germline CDR1 and CDR2 sequences are MGHDK and SYGVNS. V was clipped by 2 bases and J by 2 bases; unmatched bases: 2. In nucleotides, the CDR3 is TGTGCCAGCAGTGAACAGGACAGGGCTGGAAACACCATATATTTT. Translation: CASSEQDRAGNTIYF.

This chain uses TRBV6-1 with TRBJ2-7; 11 bases align to TRBD1. The CDR3 sequence is 15 residues long. Germline V gives CDR1 MNHNS, CDR2 SASEGT. The ends lost 4 bases at V and 2 bases at J; junction bases unmatched: 4. The CDR3 region is CASSGGQGATYEQYF. CDR3 DNA: TGTGCCAGCAGTGGAGGACAGGGGGCGACCTACGAGCAGTACTTC.

This clone appeared once. The chain is built from TRBV21-1 and TRBJ2-7; the table's D call TRBD2 went unverified against the DNA. TRBV21-1 is termed a pseudogene. The CDR3 extends over 21 amino acids. DNA for the CDR3: TGTGCCAGCAGCGACCCACAACCTCGGACTAGAGGGAGCCTAAGCTCCTACGAGCAGTACTTC. It translates to CASSDPQPRTRGSLSSYEQYF.

The chain combines TRBV6-6 with TRBJ1-1; tentatively, D is TRBD1 (5 bases). V lost 2 bases to trimming and J lost 11 bases, with 15 bases between them. The CDR3 sequence is 13 residues long. CDR1 MNHNY and CDR2 SVGAGI come from the germline V gene (reference sequence). The DNA for the CDR3 is TGTGCCAGCAGTTACGGAGGGGATAGGAAGGCTTTCTTT. It is translated as CASSYGGDRKAFF.

The CDR3 DNA is TGCGCCAGCAGCTTGGCTTTTGGGGGACTCCGGGTTCAAGAGACCCAGTACTTC. Protein: CASSLAFGGLRVQETQYF. This chain uses TRBV5-1 with TRBJ2-5, with D possibly being TRBD2 (6 bases). The CDR3 has 18 residues. V dropped 0 bases and J dropped 2 bases, with 20 bases sitting between them. In germline, CDR1 is SGHRS, CDR2 YFSETQ. The whole variable domain, filled in from reference TRBV5-1 and TRBJ2-5, reads KAGVTQTPRYLIKTRGQQVTLSCSPISGHRSVSWYQQTPGQGLQFLFEYFSETQRNKGNFPGRFSGRQFSNSRSEMNVSTLELGDSALYLCASSLAFGGLRVQETQYFGPGTRLLVL.

The gene calls are TRBV23-1 and TRBJ2-3, with 11 nucleotides matching TRBD1. TRBV23-1 is recorded as an ORF, its role being uncertain. J lost 0 bases, V lost 1 base, and 9 bases had no gene match. The CDR3 is 19 residues long. The CDR3 nucleotides are TGCGCCAGCAGTCAATTTCCCTTGGACAGGGGGCTAAGCACAGATACGCAGTATTTT. Its translation: CASSQFPLDRGLSTDTQYF.

V gene TRBV6-5 combines with J gene TRBJ2-5, with 12 bases identical to TRBD2. Germline V CDR1 and CDR2: MNHEY, SVGAGI. The CDR3 consists of 14 residues. With 4 bases clipped from V and 4 bases from J, the junction kept 1 base outside the gene matches. Written as DNA, the CDR3 is TGTGCCAGCAGTTCGACTAGCGGGAGAGAGACCCAGTACTTC. This gives the protein CASSSTSGRETQYF.

This chain joins TRBV2 and TRBJ2-7, with 7 positions matching TRBD1. After removal of 1 base from V and 3 bases from J, the junction contained 6 bases not matched to a gene. The CDR3 extends over 15 amino acids. Germline V gene lookup returns CDR1 SNHLY and CDR2 FYNNEI. The CDR3 sequence: CASSEGYRGFYEQYF. Written as DNA, the CDR3 is TGTGCCAGCAGTGAAGGGTACAGGGGATTCTACGAGCAGTACTTC.

V usage is TRBV19 and J usage is TRBJ1-5; TRBD1 matches 10 bases. This CDR3 has 17 residues. From germline, CDR1 is LNHDA and CDR2 SQIVND (reference sequence). V dropped 9 bases and J dropped 0; count of bases not matched to a gene: 11. CDR3 sequence reads: CASNVGQGVYSNQPQHF. The CDR3 DNA sequence: TGTGCCAGCAATGTTGGACAGGGGGTTTATAGCAATCAGCCCCAGCATTTT.

V and J are TRBV18 and TRBJ2-7, with 8 bases fitting TRBD2. V dropped 3 bases and J dropped 3; count of bases not matched to a gene: 10. Per the germline V gene, CDR1 is KGHSH and CDR2 is LQKENI. This CDR3 has 16 amino acids. CDR3 coding DNA: TGTGCCAGCTCACCCGGAGGAGCGGGAGCCTTCTACGAGCAGTACTTC. Protein product: CASSPGGAGAFYEQYF.

The V and J genes are TRBV5-1 and TRBJ1-1; perhaps TRBD1 as D (5 bases). This CDR3 contains 14 residues. V was cut by 1 base and J by 4 bases, with 11 bases left in between. Germline V gene data show CDR1 as SGHRS and CDR2 as YFSETQ. The CDR3 sequence is CASSLTGGVTEAFF. The CDR3 DNA reads as TGCGCCAGCAGCTTGACAGGCGGGGTCACTGAAGCTTTCTTT. The full variable domain, rest sourced from reference TRBV5-1 and TRBJ1-1, is KAGVTQTPRYLIKTRGQQVTLSCSPISGHRSVSWYQQTPGQGLQFLFEYFSETQRNKGNFPGRFSGRQFSNSRSEMNVSTLELGDSALYLCASSLTGGVTEAFFGQGTRLTVV.

The CDR3 region has the DNA TGTGCCAGCAGCTTAGAGGAGACTGAAGCTTTCTTT. Residues: CASSLEETEAFF. This chain connects TRBV7-9 to TRBJ1-1, with unresolved D. Germline V gene sequence: CDR1 SEHNR, CDR2 FQNEAQ (reference sequence). V lost 1 base and J 5 bases, leaving 5 bases between the germline ends. The CDR3 totals 12 residues.

V is TRBV9 and J is TRBJ2-5; TRBD1 might be the D (5 bases). Germline loops: CDR1 SGDLS, CDR2 YYNGEE. The CDR3 has 14 residues. V was trimmed by 3 bases and J by 7 bases, leaving 16 bases between them. In DNA form, the CDR3 reads TGTGCCAGCAGCGCTGACAGCCCGGTCGGGACCCAGTACTTC. This codes for CASSADSPVGTQYF. The full variable domain, with the rest looked up from reference TRBV9 and TRBJ2-5, is DSGVTQTPKHLITATGQRVTLRCSPRSGDLSVYWYQQSLDQGLQFLIQYYNGEERAKGNILERFSAQQFPDLHSELNLSSLELGDSALYFCASSADSPVGTQYFGPGTRLLVL.

The chain links TRBV5-6 to TRBJ2-2; D is perhaps TRBD2 (5 bases). V was trimmed by 4 bases and J by 6 bases, leaving 13 bases between them. CDR3 length: 14 amino acids. Germline CDR1 reads SGHDT; CDR2 reads YYEEEE. CDR3 amino acids: CASSLSVGAGELFF. The DNA for the CDR3 is TGTGCCAGCAGCCTTAGCGTCGGGGCCGGGGAGCTGTTTTTT.

V gene TRBV7-9 combines with J gene TRBJ2-5; 11 nucleotides line up with TRBD2. The CDR3 is 15 residues long. Germline CDR1 is SEHNR and CDR2 is FQNEAQ (reference sequence). V dropped 2 bases and J dropped 11; count of bases not matched to a gene: 10. CDR3 DNA: TGTGCCAGCAGCTTACAGACTAGCGGGATTGGAGAGCAGTACTTC. It is translated as CASSLQTSGIGEQYF.

The chain recombines TRBV2 with TRBJ2-5, with TRBD1 identical over 7 bases. The DNA matches TRBJ2-7 better at its end, which makes the J call doubtful. The CDR3 loop spans 13 amino acids. Germline CDR1 and CDR2: SNHLY and FYNNEI. CDR3 DNA: TGTGCCAGCAGTCTGACAGGGACCTACGAGCAGTACTTC. The encoded protein is CASSLTGTYEQYF.

This clone was counted a single time. J is TRBJ1-4 and V is TRBV27; the match to TRBD1 covers 9 bases. CDR1 and CDR2 (germline): MNHEY, SMNVEV (reference sequence). The CDR3 has 14 residues. V was pared by 6 bases and J by 8 bases, with 7 bases of the junction left unmatched. The CDR3 here is CASRDRGEWEKLFF. The CDR3 bases are TGTGCCAGCAGGGACAGGGGAGAATGGGAAAAACTGTTTTTT. The full variable domain, with the rest looked up from reference TRBV27 and TRBJ1-4, is EAQVTQNPRYLITVTGKKLTVTCSQNMNHEYMSWYRQDPGLGLRQIYYSMNVEVTDKGDVPEGYKVSRKEKRNFPLILESPSPNQTSLYFCASRDRGEWEKLFFGSGTQLSVL.

The V gene is TRBV7-2, the J gene TRBJ2-5; a weak D match, TRBD2 (5 bases). CDR1 is SGHTA, CDR2 FQGNSA, per germline. The CDR3 consists of 14 residues. Trimming cost V 2 bases and J 3 bases, with 10 bases left between them. CDR3 sequence (DNA): TGTGCCAGCAGCTTATGGACTGGCGAAGAGACCCAGTACTTC. It specifies CASSLWTGEETQYF.

The CDR3 sequence: CASSQGTGRNSNQPQHF. CDR3 nucleotide sequence: TGCGCCAGCAGCCAGGGGACAGGGCGAAATAGCAATCAGCCCCAGCATTTT. The chain joins TRBV4-1 to TRBJ1-5, with 9 bases lining up with TRBD1. This CDR3 spans 17 amino acids. Per germline, CDR1 MGHRA and CDR2 YSYEKL. V lost 3 bases, J lost 0 bases, and 6 bases stayed unmatched.

V gene TRBV10-1 combines with J gene TRBJ2-3; D gene ambiguous. The CDR3 is 16 amino acids. CDR1 and CDR2 from the germline V gene are WNHNN and SYGVQD (reference sequence). V was trimmed by 1 base and J by 2 bases, leaving 13 bases between them. This CDR3 reads CASSEFTVGSTDTQYF. The CDR3 bases are TGCGCCAGCAGTGAGTTTACGGTGGGCTCCACAGATACGCAGTATTTT.

The chain is built from TRBV19 and TRBJ2-2; the match to TRBD1 covers 10 bases. Trimming cost V 8 bases and J 7 bases; bases outside gene matches: 16. The CDR3 has 17 residues. Germline loops: CDR1 LNHDA, CDR2 SQIVND (reference sequence). CDR3 bases: TGTGCCAGTTCTAGAAAGGGACAGGGGAAAGGGGTCGGGGAGCTGTTTTTT. Encoded protein: CASSRKGQGKGVGELFF.

The gene calls are TRBV6-5 and TRBJ1-3; D gene ambiguous. Germline V gene sequence: CDR1 MNHEY, CDR2 SVGAGI. The length of the CDR3 is 16 residues. V was cut by 2 bases and J by 4 bases, with 15 bases left in between. CDR3: CASSYAAGVKGNTIYF. For the CDR3, the DNA is TGTGCCAGCAGTTACGCAGCCGGGGTAAAAGGAAACACCATATATTTT.